This is a list of T cell receptor beta chains from one sample in a study of cytomegalovirus exposure and HLA in healthy donors. The table came from immunoSEQ multiplex PCR; TCRdb's copy has only in-frame clones and leaves some out. The sample holds 150,000 to 200,000 clones, around 90% seen once. Sequenced: PBMCs. These receptors were taken from a boy aged 2-9 years in good health and CMV-seronegative. Both conserved end residues are part of each CDR3. The D gene is left open where the match is weak. Only some rows state a clone size, as once, few, many or a class for expanded clones.

j_gene	v_gene	abundance	d_gene	len	CDR3aa	CDR3nt
TRBJ2-7	TRBV6-5	.	TRBD2	15	CASSGQPGLVYEQYF	TGTGCCAGCAGTGGGCAACCGGGACTAGTCTACGAGCAGTACTTC
TRBJ1-1	TRBV29-1	.	.	11	CSVYLKTEAFF	TGCAGCGTTTACCTAAAGACTGAAGCTTTCTTT
TRBJ1-2	TRBV28	.	.	14	CASSIGQPNYGYTF	TGTGCCAGCAGTATTGGACAGCCGAACTATGGCTACACCTTC
TRBJ2-5	TRBV6-1	.	.	11	CASTNGETQYF	TGTGCCAGCACCAACGGGGAGACCCAGTACTTC
TRBJ2-7	TRBV5-6	.	.	15	CASSWGVGGGYEQYF	TGTGCCAGCAGCTGGGGCGTGGGAGGAGGCTACGAGCAGTACTTC
TRBJ1-2	TRBV6-1	.	.	15	CASSGLAVTAYGYTF	TGTGCCAGCAGTGGCTTAGCAGTCACCGCATATGGCTACACCTTC
TRBJ2-5	TRBV19	.	.	14	CASSIRPIGETQYF	TGTGCCAGTAGCATCCGGCCCATCGGGGAGACCCAGTACTTC
TRBJ2-7	TRBV28	.	.	13	CASSSMGPYEQYF	TGTGCCAGCAGTTCTATGGGGCCCTACGAGCAGTACTTC
TRBJ1-1	TRBV28	.	.	15	CASRYDTGTNTEAFF	TGTGCCAGCAGATATGATACAGGGACAAACACTGAAGCTTTCTTT
TRBJ2-2	TRBV4-2	.	TRBD2	18	CASSQEWSGGANTGELFF	TGTGCCAGCAGCCAAGAGTGGAGCGGGGGAGCGAACACCGGGGAGCTGTTTTTT
TRBJ1-5	TRBV5-6	.	TRBD1	16	CASSLEQTGVDQPQHF	TGTGCCAGCAGCTTGGAACAGACAGGGGTAGATCAGCCCCAGCATTTT
TRBJ1-1	TRBV29-1	.	TRBD1	13	CSARTGQDTEAFF	TGCAGCGCCCGGACAGGGCAAGACACTGAAGCTTTCTTT
TRBJ1-5	TRBV18	.	TRBD1	14	CASSPKTGVQPQHF	TGTGCCAGCTCACCGAAAACAGGGGTTCAGCCCCAGCATTTT
TRBJ2-3	TRBV6-1	.	TRBD2	15	CASSDGTSGSDTQYF	TGTGCCAGCAGTGATGGGACTAGCGGGTCGGATACGCAGTATTTT
TRBJ1-5	TRBV30	.	TRBD1	13	CAWSATGSQPQHF	TGTGCCTGGAGTGCGACAGGGTCCCAGCCCCAGCATTTT
TRBJ1-1	TRBV27	.	.	13	CASSQRPLQGAFF	TGTGCCAGCAGCCAGAGGCCCCTTCAGGGAGCTTTCTTT
TRBJ2-1	TRBV2	.	.	11	CASQGYNEQFF	TGTGCCAGCCAGGGATACAATGAGCAGTTCTTC
TRBJ2-5	TRBV4-2	.	.	14	CASSRRSGEETQYF	TGTGCCAGCAGCCGGCGGTCCGGTGAAGAGACCCAGTACTTC
TRBJ2-2	TRBV7-9	.	TRBD1	16	CASSAYGTGTTGELFF	TGTGCCAGCAGCGCTTATGGGACAGGGACCACCGGGGAGCTGTTTTTT
TRBJ1-6	TRBV10-2	.	TRBD1	15	CASSPRGRINSPLHF	TGCGCCAGCAGTCCAAGGGGGCGCATTAATTCACCCCTCCACTTT
TRBJ2-7	TRBV7-6	few	.	13	CASSSRTAYEQYF	TGTGCCAGCAGCTCCCGGACAGCATACGAGCAGTACTTC
TRBJ2-7	TRBV6-5	.	TRBD1	15	CASSWDRSLAYEQYF	TGTGCCAGCAGCTGGGACAGGTCCCTTGCCTACGAGCAGTACTTC
TRBJ2-1	TRBV30	.	TRBD1	14	CAWQGASSYNEQFF	TGTGCCTGGCAGGGGGCATCTTCCTACAATGAGCAGTTCTTC
TRBJ2-7	TRBV30	.	.	13	CAWSTETGLEQYF	TGTGCCTGGAGTACGGAGACAGGTTTGGAGCAGTACTTC
TRBJ1-5	TRBV6-6	.	.	11	CASRQQGPQHF	TGTGCCAGCAGACAACAGGGACCCCAGCATTTT
TRBJ1-2	TRBV28	.	TRBD1	15	CASILSGQISYGYTF	TGTGCCAGCATCCTCTCGGGACAGATAAGCTATGGCTACACCTTC
TRBJ2-5	TRBV30	.	.	14	CAWSVGLVSETQYF	TGTGCCTGGAGTGTGGGGCTAGTGAGTGAGACCCAGTACTTC
TRBJ2-5	TRBV11-3	.	TRBD2	14	CASSLRGGQETQYF	TGTGCCAGCAGCTTAAGGGGAGGGCAAGAGACCCAGTACTTC
TRBJ2-2	TRBV5-6	.	.	16	CASSLGTASTTGELFF	TGTGCCAGCAGCTTGGGGACAGCCTCCACCACCGGGGAGCTGTTTTTT
TRBJ1-2	TRBV6-1	.	.	9	CALTAGYTF	TGTGCCCTTACAGCTGGCTACACCTTC
TRBJ1-1	TRBV27	.	.	15	CASSLFPGGDTEAFF	TGTGCCAGCAGTTTATTCCCGGGAGGTGACACTGAAGCTTTCTTT
TRBJ2-1	TRBV19	.	TRBD2	16	CASDPAVAGGPNEQFF	TGTGCCAGTGACCCCGCTGTGGCGGGGGGGCCCAATGAGCAGTTCTTC
TRBJ2-7	TRBV27	.	TRBD1	15	CASSSAGTGHYEQYF	TGTGCCAGCAGTTCCGCCGGGACAGGACACTACGAGCAGTACTTC
TRBJ2-1	TRBV7-2	.	.	15	CASSLLRASYNEQFF	TGTGCCAGCAGCTTATTGCGGGCCTCCTACAATGAGCAGTTCTTC
TRBJ2-6	TRBV28	.	.	14	CASSRDIGANVLTF	TGTGCCAGCAGTCGGGACATTGGGGCCAACGTCCTGACTTTC
TRBJ2-2	TRBV6-5	.	.	13	CASSLGEGGELFF	TGTGCCAGCAGTTTGGGAGAGGGCGGGGAGCTGTTTTTT
TRBJ1-4	TRBV18	.	TRBD1	18	CASSPGTELYSTNEKLFF	TGTGCCAGCTCACCAGGGACAGAGCTTTATTCAACTAATGAAAAACTGTTTTTT
TRBJ2-7	TRBV7-9	.	.	16	CSSSTDVRGWIYEQYF	TGTTCCAGCAGCACCGACGTGAGGGGGTGGATCTACGAGCAGTACTTC
TRBJ2-1	TRBV11-2	.	.	17	CASSLETPGERYNEQFF	TGTGCCAGCAGCTTAGAGACCCCGGGAGAGAGATACAATGAGCAGTTCTTC
TRBJ2-1	TRBV7-7	.	TRBD1	15	CASSSGDRVRNEQFF	TGTGCCAGCAGCTCAGGGGACAGGGTAAGGAATGAGCAGTTCTTC
TRBJ1-6	TRBV5-1	.	TRBD1	18	CASSNLSSFGRGPSPLHF	TGCGCCAGCAGCAACCTTAGCTCGTTCGGGAGGGGGCCTTCACCCCTCCACTTT
TRBJ1-5	TRBV4-1	.	.	14	CASSQGDYDQPQHF	TGCGCCAGCAGCCAAGGCGATTACGATCAGCCCCAGCATTTT
TRBJ2-7	TRBV28	.	.	16	CASTRSGAGPGSEQYF	TGTGCCAGCACCCGGTCTGGGGCGGGGCCTGGGTCCGAGCAGTACTTC
TRBJ1-1	TRBV28	once	.	15	CASSFPREANTEAFF	TGTGCCAGCAGTTTCCCCAGGGAAGCGAACACTGAAGCTTTCTTT
TRBJ1-6	TRBV27	.	TRBD1	19	CASSGYFGVKADRESPLHF	TGTGCCAGCAGCGGCTATTTTGGCGTCAAAGCGGACAGGGAATCACCCCTCCACTTT
TRBJ1-5	TRBV27	.	TRBD1	14	CASSYIGQGQPQHF	TGTGCCAGCAGTTATATAGGACAGGGGCAGCCCCAGCATTTT
TRBJ2-7	TRBV2	few	.	14	CASSEEQGDYEQYF	TGTGCCAGCAGTGAAGAACAGGGAGACTACGAGCAGTACTTC
TRBJ2-7	TRBV11-2	.	.	11	CASSLAYEQYF	TGTGCCAGCAGCTTAGCCTACGAGCAGTACTTC